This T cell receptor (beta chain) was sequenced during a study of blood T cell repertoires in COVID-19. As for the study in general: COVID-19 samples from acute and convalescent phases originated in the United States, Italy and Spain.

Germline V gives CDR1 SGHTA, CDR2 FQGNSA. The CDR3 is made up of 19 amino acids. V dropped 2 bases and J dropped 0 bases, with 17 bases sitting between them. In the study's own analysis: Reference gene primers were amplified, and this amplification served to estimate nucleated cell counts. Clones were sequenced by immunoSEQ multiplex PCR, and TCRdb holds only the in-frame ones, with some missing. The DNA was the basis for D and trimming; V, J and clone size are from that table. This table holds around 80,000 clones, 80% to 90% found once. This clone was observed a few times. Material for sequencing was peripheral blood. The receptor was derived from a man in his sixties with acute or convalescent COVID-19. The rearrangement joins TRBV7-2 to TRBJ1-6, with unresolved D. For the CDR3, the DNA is TGTGCCAGCAGCTTACCCCGCGGGGAGACCAGCTCCTATAATTCACCCCTCCACTTT. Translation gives CASSLPRGETSSYNSPLHF.